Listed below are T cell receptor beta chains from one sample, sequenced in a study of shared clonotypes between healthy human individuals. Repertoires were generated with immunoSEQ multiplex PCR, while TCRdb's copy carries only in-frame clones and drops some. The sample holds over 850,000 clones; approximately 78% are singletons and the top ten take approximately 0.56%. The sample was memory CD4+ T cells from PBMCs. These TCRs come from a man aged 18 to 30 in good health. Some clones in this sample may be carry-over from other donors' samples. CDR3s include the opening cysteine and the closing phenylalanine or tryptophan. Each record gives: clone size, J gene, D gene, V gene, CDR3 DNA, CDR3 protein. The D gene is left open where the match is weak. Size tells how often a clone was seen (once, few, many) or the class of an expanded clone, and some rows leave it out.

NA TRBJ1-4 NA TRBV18 TGTGCCAGCTCGCACCGGGACGGGAATGAAAAACTGTTTTTT CASSHRDGNEKLFF
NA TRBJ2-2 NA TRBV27 TGTGCCAGCAGTTTCGGTCGGGGAATCGGGGAGCTGTTTTTT CASSFGRGIGELFF
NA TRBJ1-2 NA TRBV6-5 TGTGCCAGCAGCTTACGAAAACAGGTTACGTATGGCTACACCTTC CASSLRKQVTYGYTF
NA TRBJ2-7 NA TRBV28 TGTGCCAGCAGTTTTGGAGGGGGCCCCACCTACGAGCAGTACTTC CASSFGGGPTYEQYF
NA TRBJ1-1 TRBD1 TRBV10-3 TGTGCCATCAGAACAGGGGCTGTGGCCACTGAAGCTTTCTTT CAIRTGAVATEAFF
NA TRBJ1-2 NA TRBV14 TGTGCCAGCAGCCAAGAGGAAGGCTATGGCTACACCTTC CASSQEEGYGYTF
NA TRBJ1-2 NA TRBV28 TGTGCCAGCAGTTTACGGCACAGGTCTGAGGGCTACACCTTC CASSLRHRSEGYTF
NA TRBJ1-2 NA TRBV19 TGTGCCAGTAGTGATGGGACCTATGGCTACACCTTC CASSDGTYGYTF
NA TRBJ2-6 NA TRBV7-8 TGTGCCAGCAGCTTAAGTGTCTCTGGGGCCAACGTCCTGACTTTC CASSLSVSGANVLTF
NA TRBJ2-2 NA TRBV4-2 TGTGCCAGCAGCCTTTTAGCGTCCTCGAACACCGGGGAGCTGTTTTTT CASSLLASSNTGELFF
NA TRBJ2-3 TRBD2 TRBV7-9 TGTGCCAGCAGCCAGAGACTAGCGGGAAGCACAGATACGCAGTATTTT CASSQRLAGSTDTQYF
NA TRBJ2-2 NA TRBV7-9 TGTGCCAGCAGCTTAGAGGACTTTGACACCGGGGAGCTGTTTTTT CASSLEDFDTGELFF
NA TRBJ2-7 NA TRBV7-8 TGTGCCAGCAGCTTAGATACCAATAGGGGACTTACTATCTCCTACGAGCAGTACTTC CASSLDTNRGLTISYEQYF
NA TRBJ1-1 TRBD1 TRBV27 TGTGCCAGCAGTTTAAACGGGGGGACAGACACTGAAGCTTTCTTT CASSLNGGTDTEAFF
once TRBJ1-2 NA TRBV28 TGTGCCAGCAGTTTAGAGTCGTATGGCTACACCTTC CASSLESYGYTF
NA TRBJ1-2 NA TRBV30 TGTGCCTGGGGAGATTACAGGGCTTCTGTTGTTGGCTACACCTTC CAWGDYRASVVGYTF
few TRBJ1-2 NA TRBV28 TGTGCCAGCAGCCGAACAGGGTATTCTGGCTACACCTTC CASSRTGYSGYTF
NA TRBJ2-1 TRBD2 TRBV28 TGTGCCAGCAGTCGAGATGGACTAGGTTTGAATGAGCAGTTCTTC CASSRDGLGLNEQFF
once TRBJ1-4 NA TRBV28 TGTGCCAGCAGTTTGAAAAATGAAAAACTGTTTTTT CASSLKNEKLFF
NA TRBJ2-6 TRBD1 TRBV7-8 TGTGCCAGCAGCCCTGGACAGGGAAGCTCTGGGGCCAACGTCCTGACTTTC CASSPGQGSSGANVLTF
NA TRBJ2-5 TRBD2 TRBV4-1 TGCGCCAGCAGCCAAGTCTGGGGGAGGGGTCAAGAGACCCAGTACTTC CASSQVWGRGQETQYF
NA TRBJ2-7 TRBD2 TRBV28 TGTGCCAGCAGGCCGCCTGGCGGGAGGACCTCTTACGAGCAGTACTTC CASRPPGGRTSYEQYF